What follows are 14 T cell receptor beta chains derived from one specimen sequenced in a study of control samples from healthy donors and cancer patients. Measured with immunoSEQ multiplex PCR; TCRdb has only the in-frame clones, and not every one. The sample contains approximately 170,000 clones, about 90% of which appear only once. Sequencing was done on a sample of blood. The receptors come from a woman aged 45 to 65 in good health.

In DNA, the CDR3 is TGTGCCAGCAGCCAAACCATGATAGCGAACACCGGGGAGCTGTTTTTT. It codes for CASSQTMIANTGELFF. V usage is TRBV3-1 (or the pseudogene TRBV3-2) and J usage is TRBJ2-2, with no clear D. From germline, CDR1 is LGHDT and CDR2 YNNKEL (reference sequence). This CDR3 region has 16 residues. V lost 2 bases and J 0 bases, leaving 10 bases between the germline ends.

This chain uses TRBV19 with TRBJ2-1, with 16 nucleotides matching TRBD2. CDR3 length equals 16 residues. Germline values: CDR1 LNHDA, CDR2 SQIVND (reference sequence). With 7 bases clipped from V and 10 bases from J, the junction kept 10 bases outside the gene matches. CDR3 sequence: CASKIGGTSGREEQFF. The CDR3, as DNA: TGTGCCAGTAAGATAGGGGGGACTAGCGGGAGGGAAGAGCAGTTCTTC.

The chain carries TRBV6-2 or TRBV6-3 and TRBJ2-3; D possibly uses TRBD1 or TRBD2 (5 bases each). V lost 5 bases and J 9 bases, leaving 18 bases between the germline ends. Germline CDR1 and CDR2: MNHEY and SVGEGT. This CDR3 is 14 amino acids long. The CDR3: CASSTRDATGTQYF. DNA for the CDR3: TGTGCCAGCAGTACTCGGGACGCCACGGGGACGCAGTATTTT.

The J gene is TRBJ2-7, the V gene TRBV3-1 (or the pseudogene TRBV3-2); 9 positions match TRBD1. Per the germline V gene, CDR1 is LGHDT and CDR2 is YNNKEL (reference sequence). This CDR3 has 17 amino acids. Trimming took 4 bases from V and 7 from J; bases not matched to a gene: 17. The CDR3 bases are TGTGCCAGCAGCCTCAATTCCCCCGGGACAGGGACGGGGGAGCAGTACTTC. This translates into CASSLNSPGTGTGEQYF.

The V gene is TRBV6-2 or TRBV6-3, the J gene TRBJ2-2; 11 bases match TRBD2. V trimming: 6 bases; J trimming: 5 bases; junction bases outside the gene matches: 8. The length of the CDR3 is 16 residues. Germline V gives CDR1 MNHEY, CDR2 SVGEGT. In DNA form, the CDR3 reads TGTGCCAGCAGCCGTACTAGCGGGAGAGGAACCGGGGAGCTGTTTTTT. Protein: CASSRTSGRGTGELFF.

The rearrangement uses TRBV5-8 and TRBJ2-5, with 10 nucleotides matching TRBD1. The V gene's germline CDR1 is SGHTS and CDR2 YDEGEE. The CDR3 consists of 14 residues. J gave up 13 bases and V 3 bases, and 12 bases lay outside the gene matches. DNA for the CDR3: TGTGCCAGCAGCTCGGGGACAGGGGTAATGTCGCGGTACTTC. Its protein is CASSSGTGVMSRYF.

This clone was found once. J is TRBJ1-1 and V is TRBV20-1; TRBD1 matches 9 bases. Losses at the gene ends were 3 bases for V and 0 bases for J; bases not matched to a gene: 8. The CDR3 consists of 16 residues. Germline CDR1 is DFQATT and CDR2 is SNEGSKA (reference sequence). CDR3 protein: CSASTGGDSMNTEAFF. The CDR3 region has the DNA TGCAGTGCTAGTACAGGGGGCGACTCGATGAACACTGAAGCTTTCTTT.

The chain carries TRBV5-1 and TRBJ2-4; TRBD2 might be the D (7 bases). The germline V and J ends were trimmed by 3 bases and 6 bases, with 19 bases remaining between them. The CDR3 covers 16 residues. CDR1 is SGHRS and CDR2 is YFSETQ in the germline V gene. CDR3 DNA: TGCGCCAGCAGCTCCGCTCGCCGGGGGGCCGGAAACATTCAGTACTTC. Encoded protein: CASSSARRGAGNIQYF.

The chain employs TRBV5-1 and TRBJ1-5; D ambiguous. Germline assignment: CDR1 SGHRS and CDR2 YFSETQ. V was pared by 0 bases and J by 8 bases, with 12 bases between. The CDR3 extends over 14 amino acids. This CDR3 reads CASSLAGNEEPQHF. The CDR3 bases are TGCGCCAGCAGCTTGGCTGGCAACGAGGAGCCCCAGCATTTT.

The chain uses TRBV5-1 and TRBJ1-1; D not certain. The CDR3 runs 13 residues. Germline lookup yields CDR1 SGHRS and CDR2 YFSETQ. Trimming shortened V by 5 bases and J by 5 bases, and 13 bases separated the two germline ends. In DNA form, the CDR3 reads TGCGCCAGCAGTTCGTTCAAGATGACTGAAGCTTTCTTT. It yields the protein CASSSFKMTEAFF.

The J gene is TRBJ1-4, the V gene TRBV28, with D possibly being TRBD1 (6 bases). V was pared by 3 bases and J by 6 bases, with 20 bases between. The length of the CDR3 is 17 residues. Germline loops: CDR1 MDHEN, CDR2 SYDVKM. The CDR3: CASSFPLIRGKYEKLFF. In nucleotides, the CDR3 is TGTGCCAGCAGTTTTCCGCTTATCAGGGGAAAATATGAAAAACTGTTTTTT.

The chain carries TRBV7-3 and TRBJ1-1, with 7 bases fitting TRBD1. The length of the CDR3 is 13 residues. Losses at the gene ends were 2 bases for V and 5 bases for J; bases not matched to a gene: 2. From germline, CDR1 is SGHTA and CDR2 FQGTGA. The CDR3 sequence: CASSLAGQTEAFF. The CDR3 bases are TGTGCCAGCAGCTTAGCGGGACAGACTGAAGCTTTCTTT. The full variable domain, its missing parts supplied by reference TRBV7-3 and TRBJ1-1, is GAGVSQTPSNKVTEKGKYVELRCDPISGHTALYWYRQSLGQGPEFLIYFQGTGAADDSGLPNDRFFAVRPEGSVSTLKIQRTERGDSAVYLCASSLAGQTEAFFGQGTRLTVV.

V gene TRBV28 combines with J gene TRBJ1-1; 12 bases match TRBD1. The CDR3 sequence is 16 residues long. Germline-derived CDR1 and CDR2 are MDHEN and SYDVKM. The V segment lost 4 bases and the J segment 5 bases; nucleotides outside the gene matches: 8. The CDR3 loop is CASSSPGQGAGTEAFF. CDR3 nucleotide sequence: TGTGCCAGCAGTTCCCCGGGACAGGGGGCGGGTACTGAAGCTTTCTTT.

The chain carries TRBV5-4 and TRBJ2-3; 13 positions match TRBD2. The V gene's germline CDR1 is SGHNT and CDR2 YYREEE (reference sequence). With 2 bases clipped from V and 3 bases from J, the junction kept 9 bases outside the gene matches. The CDR3 extends over 18 amino acids. CDR3 in amino acids: CASSFPLLAGGTTDTQYF. CDR3 in DNA: TGTGCCAGCAGCTTCCCACTACTAGCGGGAGGGACGACAGATACGCAGTATTTT.